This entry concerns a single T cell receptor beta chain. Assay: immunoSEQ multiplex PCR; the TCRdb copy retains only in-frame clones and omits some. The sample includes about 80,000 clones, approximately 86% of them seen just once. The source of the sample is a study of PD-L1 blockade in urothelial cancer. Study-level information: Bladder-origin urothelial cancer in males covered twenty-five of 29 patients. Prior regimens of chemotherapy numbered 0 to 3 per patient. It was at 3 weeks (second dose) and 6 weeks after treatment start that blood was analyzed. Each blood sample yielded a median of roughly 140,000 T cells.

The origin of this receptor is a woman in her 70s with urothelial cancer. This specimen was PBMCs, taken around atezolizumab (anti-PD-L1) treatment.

Here the CDR3 reads CASSLDRGSNQPQHF. The CDR3 DNA sequence: TGTGCCAGTAGCCTGGACCGAGGGAGCAATCAGCCCCAGCATTTT. The chain is built from TRBV19 and TRBJ1-5; D ambiguous. Trimming took off 6 bases at V and 1 base at J, with 13 bases between the two ends. This CDR3 spans 15 amino acids. In germline, CDR1 is LNHDA, CDR2 SQIVND (reference sequence).